This T cell receptor beta chain was recovered during a study of T cells after yellow fever vaccination. Study-wide points: Although most clonotypes did not, a small share appeared in both CD4 and CD8 compartments.

This clonotype was recorded at least ten times. Antigen: not known. TCRdb fed the 5' RACE reads into MiXCR, producing one record per CDR3 protein. The table includes 300,000 to 400,000 distinct CDR3 sequences, roughly 10% detected once. There are 11 residues in the CDR3. The sequencing used CD4+ T cells sorted from PBMCs, collected 45 days after the yellow fever booster vaccination. The rearrangement joins TRBV21-1 to TRBJ2-2. TRBV21-1 is classified as a pseudogene. This TCR was recovered from a man aged 18 to 35 who received the YFV17D yellow fever vaccine. The CDR3 nucleotides are TGTGCCAGCAGGTCGAGCGGGGAGCTGTTTTTT. Translation: CASRSSGELFF.